Following are 27 T cell receptor beta chains from one sample sequenced in a study of T cell changes during pregnancy in multiple sclerosis. Sequencing was performed with immunoSEQ multiplex PCR; in TCRdb, only in-frame clones are kept and a portion is missing. The sample yields around 100,000 clones, approximately 90% seen once. Sequences were derived from peripheral blood, sampled in the second trimester of pregnancy. The receptors were gathered from a female donor in good health, enrolled as a control in a pregnancy study.

V and J are TRBV27 and TRBJ2-7, with D perhaps matching TRBD2 (7 bases). The V end lost 3 bases, the J end lost 10 bases, and 13 bases lay between the germline ends. In germline, CDR1 is MNHEY, CDR2 SMNVEV (reference sequence). There are 12 residues in the CDR3. This chain's CDR3 is CASSFPGGQQYF. CDR3 coding DNA: TGTGCCAGCAGTTTCCCCGGGGGGCAACAGTACTTC.

This clone was recorded a few times. The J gene is TRBJ1-1, the V gene TRBV6-5, with D uncertain. V lost 3 bases to trimming and J lost 0 bases, with 14 bases between them. There are 16 residues in the CDR3. The germline gives CDR1 MNHEY, CDR2 SVGAGI. Written as DNA, the CDR3 is TGTGCCAGCAGTTATAGAGGAGGGTCCATGAACACTGAAGCTTTCTTT. Its translation: CASSYRGGSMNTEAFF.

The rearrangement links TRBV7-2 to TRBJ1-3; the D gene is possibly TRBD1 (5 bases). This CDR3 comprises 15 residues. Germline CDR1 reads SGHTA; CDR2 reads FQGNSA. Deletions cut 2 bases from V and 8 bases from J, with 16 bases between. In nucleotides, the CDR3 is TGTGCCAGCAGCTTAAACGGGGGAGGTGGGGACACCATATATTTT. Amino acids: CASSLNGGGGDTIYF.

The V gene is TRBV30, the J gene TRBJ1-4; possible D gene TRBD1, 5 bases. V lost 2 bases and J 5 bases, leaving 6 bases between the germline ends. The CDR3 totals 12 residues. Germline CDR1 and CDR2: GTSNPN and SVGIG (reference sequence). The CDR3 DNA reads as TGTGCCTGGAGTCCAGGGAATGAAAAACTGTTTTTT. Residues: CAWSPGNEKLFF.

The chain employs TRBV27 and TRBJ2-2, with 13 nucleotides matching TRBD2. The V segment lost 5 bases and the J segment 7 bases; nucleotides outside the gene matches: 4. There are 15 residues in the CDR3. The germline gives CDR1 MNHEY, CDR2 SMNVEV (reference sequence). CDR3 residues: CASSLRTSGGGELFF. The DNA of the CDR3 is TGTGCCAGCAGTCTCCGGACTAGCGGGGGCGGGGAGCTGTTTTTT.

The genes are TRBV5-8 and TRBJ2-3; 9 bases agree with TRBD2. V dropped 5 bases and J dropped 3; count of bases not matched to a gene: 4. The CDR3 is 14 residues long. Germline loops: CDR1 SGHTS, CDR2 YDEGEE. CDR3 sequence: CASRGREGTDTQYF. Written as DNA, the CDR3 is TGTGCCAGCAGAGGGCGGGAGGGAACAGATACGCAGTATTTT.

The chain uses TRBV11-2 and TRBJ2-7; perhaps TRBD2 as D (5 bases). The V gene lost 3 bases and the J gene lost 7 bases, with 10 bases spanning the gap. CDR1 SGHAT and CDR2 FQNNGV come from the germline V gene. The CDR3 totals 12 residues. CDR3 region: CASSFTRGEQYF. In DNA, the CDR3 is TGTGCCAGCAGCTTTACTAGAGGAGAGCAGTACTTC.

The chain combines TRBV5-4 with TRBJ2-1, with D possibly being TRBD2 (7 bases). The CDR3 is 14 residues long. Per the germline V gene, CDR1 is SGHNT and CDR2 is YYREEE (reference sequence). V lost 5 bases and J 7 bases, leaving 16 bases between the germline ends. Here the CDR3 reads CASRGGASSNEQFF. CDR3 sequence (DNA): TGTGCCAGCAGGGGGGGGGCTAGTTCGAATGAGCAGTTCTTC.

The chain employs TRBV30 and TRBJ2-7, with D perhaps matching TRBD1 (6 bases). Germline V gives CDR1 GTSNPN, CDR2 SVGIG (reference sequence). The ends were cut back, 4 bases at V and 7 bases at J, with 14 bases in the middle. CDR3 length equals 12 residues. The CDR3 region is CAWNPQGKEQYF. The CDR3 DNA reads as TGTGCCTGGAACCCCCAGGGGAAGGAGCAGTACTTC.

J is TRBJ2-1 and V is TRBV29-1; TRBD2 matches 8 bases. CDR1 SQVTM and CDR2 ANQGSEA come from the germline V gene. CDR3 length: 15 residues. With 6 bases clipped from V and 5 bases from J, the junction kept 12 bases outside the gene matches. Here the CDR3 reads CSVARGGESDNEQFF. As DNA, the CDR3 is TGCAGCGTCGCCCGGGGGGGGGAGAGTGACAATGAGCAGTTCTTC.

A note on this clone: A read error may account for a junction end that differs from germline. The chain is built from TRBV7-7 and TRBJ1-2, with D perhaps matching TRBD1 (5 bases). Germline assignment: CDR1 SSHAT and CDR2 FNYEAQ (reference sequence). The CDR3 length is 14 residues. The CDR3 sequence: CASSLDLGRGGYTF. The CDR3 DNA reads as TGTGCTAGCAGCTTAGATCTGGGGCGGGGTGGCTACACCTTC. The full variable domain, with the rest looked up from reference TRBV7-7 and TRBJ1-2, is GAGVSQSPRYKVTKRGQDVTLRCDPISSHATLYWYQQALGQGPEFLTYFNYEAQPDKSGLPSDRFSAERPEGSISTLTIQRTEQRDSAMYRCASSLDLGRGGYTFGSGTRLTVV.

This clone turned up a few times. The genes are TRBV29-1 and TRBJ2-2; TRBD2 matches at 8 bases. Trimming removed 4 bases from V and 5 bases from J; junction bases left unmatched: 6. There are 14 residues in the CDR3. From germline, CDR1 is SQVTM and CDR2 ANQGSEA. In nucleotides, the CDR3 is TGCAGCGTTGTAGCCGGGACTAGGACCGGGGAGCTGTTTTTT. This gives the protein CSVVAGTRTGELFF.

The gene calls are TRBV4-1 and TRBJ2-1; 8 nucleotides line up with TRBD1. The CDR3 spans 13 residues. Germline loops: CDR1 MGHRA, CDR2 YSYEKL. Germline trimming cut 1 base from V and 14 bases from J; bases unmatched to any gene: 7. CDR3 nucleotide sequence: TGCGCCAGCAGCCAAGGGGCCGGGACAGGCAAGTTCTTC. Its protein is CASSQGAGTGKFF.

This chain joins TRBV6-6 and TRBJ1-4, with a weak D call TRBD1 (5 bases). Trimming removed 7 bases from V and 8 bases from J, with 14 bases in between. The CDR3 is made up of 13 amino acids. CDR1 is MNHNY and CDR2 is SVGAGI in the germline V gene (reference sequence). This CDR3 reads CASKKGMGEKLFF. The CDR3 DNA is TGTGCCAGCAAGAAGGGGATGGGGGAAAAACTGTTTTTT.

This chain joins TRBV2 and TRBJ1-1; possibly TRBD1 for D (5 bases). CDR3 length: 15 residues. Trimming pared 6 bases from V and 1 base from J, leaving 15 bases between. Germline assignment: CDR1 SNHLY and CDR2 FYNNEI. CDR3 sequence reads: CASRARVRSNTEAFF. The CDR3 bases are TGTGCCAGCAGGGCCAGGGTTCGGTCGAACACTGAAGCTTTCTTT.

The chain is built from TRBV30 and TRBJ2-6; TRBD1 is a possible D gene (5 bases). The CDR3 contains 16 residues. The ends were cut back, 3 bases at V and 0 bases at J, with 12 bases in the middle. From germline, CDR1 is GTSNPN and CDR2 SVGIG (reference sequence). CDR3 region: CAWRETVVSGANVLTF. DNA of the CDR3: TGTGCCTGGAGGGAGACAGTAGTCTCTGGGGCCAACGTCCTGACTTTC.

J is TRBJ1-2 and V is TRBV28; D is undetermined. The germline CDR1 and CDR2 sequences are MDHEN and SYDVKM. CDR3 size: 16 residues. Trimming removed 3 bases at V and 6 bases at J, with 20 bases between. Here the CDR3 DNA reads TGTGCCAGCAGTTTCCCCGCGGACGGGGATGTGAATGGCTACACCTTC. This sequence encodes CASSFPADGDVNGYTF.

The chain recombines TRBV29-1 with TRBJ1-2; weak D call: TRBD1 (6 bases). The CDR3 totals 14 residues. In germline, CDR1 is SQVTM, CDR2 ANQGSEA. V was clipped by 1 base and J by 9 bases, with 18 bases between them. CDR3 nucleotides: TGCAGCGTTGAAGTTGGAAACCAGGGGAGAAGCTACACCTTC. Translated: CSVEVGNQGRSYTF.

This clone was seen a single time. The V call is TRBV10-3, the J call TRBJ1-2; TRBD1 is a possible D gene (6 bases). The CDR3 totals 15 residues. In germline, CDR1 is ENHRY, CDR2 SYGVKD. Trimming stripped 2 bases from V and 5 bases from J, with 15 bases between. The CDR3 nucleotides read TGTGCCATCAGTGAGGGCGGGGGGCGCGGGTATGGCTACACCTTC. Translated: CAISEGGGRGYGYTF.

V gene TRBV7-6 combines with J gene TRBJ1-6, with 9 bases that match TRBD1. V lost 5 bases to trimming and J lost 10 bases; unmatched junction nucleotides: 12. Germline V gene data show CDR1 as SGHVS and CDR2 as FNYEAQ. This CDR3 region has 16 residues. CDR3: CASSRTPGQGWSPLHF. Here the CDR3 DNA reads TGTGCCAGCAGCCGCACACCGGGACAGGGCTGGTCACCCCTCCACTTT. The full variable domain, in which reference TRBV7-6 and TRBJ1-6 provide the parts outside the CDR3, is GAGVSQSPRYKVTKRGQDVALRCDPISGHVSLYWYRQALGQGPEFLTYFNYEAQQDKSGLPNDRFSAERPEGSISTLTIQRTEQRDSAMYRCASSRTPGQGWSPLHFGNGTRLTVT.

The gene calls are TRBV6-6 and TRBJ1-1, with 7 nucleotides matching TRBD1. The CDR3 totals 13 residues. Germline assignment: CDR1 MNHNY and CDR2 SVGAGI (reference sequence). V was pared by 10 bases and J by 6 bases, with 11 bases of the junction left unmatched. CDR3 sequence reads: CATMTGRFAEAFF. CDR3 sequence (DNA): TGTGCCACCATGACAGGGCGGTTCGCTGAAGCTTTCTTT.

There are a few counts of this clone. The chain joins TRBV11-2 to TRBJ2-1; D is uncertain. Germline-derived CDR1 and CDR2 are SGHAT and FQNNGV. This CDR3 is 15 amino acids long. V lost 3 bases and J 2 bases, leaving 11 bases between the germline ends. DNA of the CDR3: TGTGCCAGCAGCTTGATGACTCCGACCTACAATGAGCAGTTCTTC. Residues: CASSLMTPTYNEQFF.

This rearrangement joins TRBV6-1 to TRBJ1-5; tentative D call: TRBD1 (5 bases). Germline V gene lookup returns CDR1 MNHNS and CDR2 SASEGT. The germline V and J ends were trimmed by 3 bases and 3 bases, with 9 bases remaining between them. This CDR3 is 14 amino acids long. The DNA for the CDR3 is TGTGCCAGCAGTGAGGGGGGGAACAATCAGCCCCAGCATTTT. Amino acids: CASSEGGNNQPQHF.

The CDR3 DNA is TGTGCCAGTAGCTCCTCCGGGACAAGGGAAAAACTGTTTTTT. Its translation: CASSSSGTREKLFF. This rearrangement joins TRBV19 to TRBJ1-4; TRBD1 might be the D (6 bases). The CDR3 contains 14 residues. Trimming removed 6 bases from V and 8 bases from J, with 16 bases in between. From germline, CDR1 is LNHDA and CDR2 SQIVND (reference sequence).

The chain has TRBV5-5 and TRBJ1-2; D not resolved. CDR1 and CDR2 (germline): SGHKS, YYEKEE (reference sequence). The CDR3 runs to 14 residues. Trimming removed 4 bases from V and 8 bases from J, with 18 bases in between. The CDR3 nucleotides are TGTGCCAGCAGCCCCCGTAACGAAGGCGGCGGCTACACCTTC. Translation: CASSPRNEGGGYTF.

The V gene is TRBV7-6, the J gene TRBJ2-7; 11 bases fit TRBD2. The CDR3 runs 19 residues. Germline V gene lookup returns CDR1 SGHVS and CDR2 FNYEAQ. Trimming took 2 bases from V and 2 from J; bases not matched to a gene: 14. The CDR3 spells CASSLNPPGTSGQTYEQYF. In DNA, the CDR3 is TGTGCCAGCAGCTTAAACCCCCCCGGGACTAGCGGTCAAACCTACGAGCAGTACTTC.

V is TRBV10-3 and J is TRBJ1-2; TRBD1 agrees at 7 bases. Germline CDR1 and CDR2: ENHRY and SYGVKD. The CDR3 is made up of 14 amino acids. Unmatched junction bases numbered 1, after V lost 2 bases and J lost 1 base. CDR3 coding DNA: TGTGCCATCAGTGAGGGGACAGTTAACTATGGCTACACCTTC. Translation gives CAISEGTVNYGYTF.